This is a list of T cell receptor beta chains from one sample in a study of a mutant IDH1 vaccine in newly diagnosed glioma. Measured with immunoSEQ multiplex PCR; TCRdb has only the in-frame clones, and not every one. The sample carries 30,000 to 40,000 clones, around 80% recorded once. No antigens are known for them. The material sequenced was PBMCs, taken from a glioma patient whose treatment included an IDH1 peptide vaccine. The receptors were gathered from a woman aged 18-30 years with glioma. Both conserved end residues are part of each CDR3. A D gene is named only where the DNA matches it firmly. A clone size is listed for some rows: how often the clone was seen (once, few, many), or a class if it is expanded.

J | V | length | size | D | CDR3 | DNA
TRBJ1-2 | TRBV27 | 17 | NA | TRBD1 | CASSFRGDWGQVYGYTF | TGTGCCAGCAGTTTTAGGGGAGACTGGGGACAGGTCTATGGCTACACCTTC
TRBJ2-1 | TRBV7-8 | 16 | NA | NA | CASSPAYHRTDNEQFF | TGTGCCAGCAGCCCCGCCTACCATAGGACGGACAATGAGCAGTTCTTC
TRBJ2-4 | TRBV29-1 | 13 | NA | TRBD1 | CSGRDRLNDIQYF | TGCAGCGGACGGGACAGACTAAATGACATTCAGTACTTC
TRBJ2-5 | TRBV25-1 | 15 | NA | TRBD1 | CASRAPGQGGETQYF | TGTGCCAGCAGGGCACCGGGACAGGGGGGGGAGACCCAGTACTTC
TRBJ2-1 | TRBV10-3 | 14 | NA | NA | CAISESTGDNEQFF | TGTGCCATCAGTGAGTCGACCGGAGACAATGAGCAGTTCTTC
TRBJ2-7 | TRBV30 | 13 | NA | NA | CAWSRLGAYEQYF | TGTGCCTGGAGTAGGCTTGGGGCCTACGAGCAGTACTTC
TRBJ2-1 | TRBV7-6 | 17 | once | TRBD2 | CASSLKGLANPYNEQFF | TGTGCCAGCAGCTTAAAGGGACTAGCGAATCCCTACAATGAGCAGTTCTTC
TRBJ2-3 | TRBV4-2 | 13 | NA | NA | CASSQPGTDTQYF | TGTGCCAGCAGCCAACCGGGCACAGATACGCAGTATTTT
TRBJ1-2 | TRBV7-9 | 16 | NA | NA | CASSFVVSPGGYGYTF | TGTGCCAGCAGCTTTGTGGTGTCACCGGGTGGCTATGGCTACACCTTC
TRBJ1-1 | TRBV19 | 14 | NA | NA | CASSRGTIGTEAFF | TGTGCCAGTAGTCGAGGGACTATCGGCACTGAAGCTTTCTTT
TRBJ1-2 | TRBV6-5 | 15 | NA | NA | CATYADPGTNYGYTF | TGTGCCACCTATGCGGACCCAGGAACTAACTATGGCTACACCTTC
TRBJ1-1 | TRBV18 | 15 | NA | NA | CASSPPVRGNTEAFF | TGTGCCAGCTCACCACCGGTCAGGGGGAACACTGAAGCTTTCTTT
TRBJ2-3 | TRBV2 | 15 | NA | NA | CASRGDGVVTDTQYF | TGTGCCAGCAGAGGGGACGGGGTAGTCACAGATACGCAGTATTTT
TRBJ1-2 | TRBV7-9 | 13 | NA | NA | CASSGDGGGGYTF | TGTGCCAGCAGCGGGGACGGAGGGGGAGGCTACACCTTC
TRBJ1-1 | TRBV5-1 | 14 | NA | NA | CASSPSWGLTEAFF | TGCGCCAGCAGCCCTTCCTGGGGATTGACTGAAGCTTTCTTT
TRBJ2-2 | TRBV7-9 | 14 | few | TRBD2 | CGLGASGTTGELFF | TGTGGGCTAGGGGCTAGCGGCACTACCGGGGAGCTGTTTTTT
TRBJ1-1 | TRBV7-9 | 15 | NA | NA | CASSLVDRTHTEAFF | TGTGCCAGCAGCTTAGTAGACAGAACCCACACTGAAGCTTTCTTT
TRBJ2-3 | TRBV19 | 16 | NA | NA | CASSATSPRNTDTQYF | TGTGCCAGTAGTGCTACTAGTCCCAGGAACACAGATACGCAGTATTTT
TRBJ1-5 | TRBV28 | 15 | few | NA | CASSLSLASNQPQHF | TGTGCCAGCAGTTTAAGTCTCGCTAGCAATCAGCCCCAGCATTTT
TRBJ2-5 | TRBV7-9 | 13 | NA | NA | CASSFNRGETQYF | TGTGCCAGCAGCTTTAACCGGGGAGAGACCCAGTACTTC
TRBJ1-1 | TRBV29-1 | 13 | few | NA | CSVRNRDNTEAFF | TGCAGCGTTCGAAACAGGGATAACACTGAAGCTTTCTTT
TRBJ1-4 | TRBV19 | 16 | NA | NA | CASSTEGGGIWEKLFF | TGTGCCAGTAGTACCGAAGGCGGGGGGATCTGGGAAAAACTGTTTTTT
TRBJ2-2 | TRBV7-7 | 16 | NA | NA | CASSSGFKANTGELFF | TGTGCTAGCAGCTCTGGGTTTAAAGCGAACACCGGGGAGCTGTTTTTT
TRBJ2-1 | TRBV5-1 | 14 | NA | TRBD2 | CASSGPRGDNEQFF | TGCGCCAGCAGCGGACCACGGGGGGACAATGAGCAGTTCTTC
TRBJ1-3 | TRBV6-1 | 15 | NA | NA | CASSEARGTGNTIYF | TGTGCCAGCAGTGAAGCGCGTGGGACTGGAAACACCATATATTTT
TRBJ2-2 | TRBV5-4 | 14 | NA | TRBD2 | CASSSGGGTGELFF | TGTGCCAGCAGCAGCGGGGGGGGGACCGGGGAGCTGTTTTTT
TRBJ1-5 | TRBV6-5 | 15 | few | NA | CASSYTFGLNQPQHF | TGTGCCAGCAGTTACACGTTCGGACTCAATCAGCCCCAGCATTTT
TRBJ2-7 | TRBV6-6 | 16 | NA | TRBD2 | CASSQNPLAGGPKQYF | TGTGCCAGCAGTCAAAACCCACTAGCGGGAGGGCCTAAGCAGTACTTC
TRBJ2-2 | TRBV10-3 | 14 | NA | NA | CAIRGGRDTGELFF | TGTGCCATCAGGGGGGGACGGGACACCGGGGAGCTGTTTTTT
TRBJ1-3 | TRBV11-3 | 14 | NA | NA | CASSSGTVGNTIYF | TGTGCCAGCAGCTCCGGGACGGTTGGAAACACCATATATTTT
TRBJ2-1 | TRBV7-2 | 13 | NA | NA | CASSSLGGNEQFF | TGTGCCAGCAGCTCATTAGGAGGCAATGAGCAGTTCTTC
TRBJ2-7 | TRBV4-1 | 12 | NA | NA | CASSQSPYEQYF | TGCGCCAGCAGCCAATCCCCCTACGAGCAGTACTTC
TRBJ2-2 | TRBV9 | 12 | NA | NA | CASSVGDGELFF | TGTGCCAGCAGCGTAGGCGACGGGGAGCTGTTTTTT
TRBJ2-7 | TRBV27 | 15 | once | NA | CASSLSLADSYEQYF | TGTGCCAGCAGCTTAAGCTTAGCGGACTCCTACGAGCAGTACTTC
TRBJ2-7 | TRBV27 | 16 | few | NA | CASMVAGPPFSGEQYF | TGTGCCAGCATGGTGGCGGGACCCCCATTTAGCGGCGAGCAGTACTTC
TRBJ2-7 | TRBV2 | 12 | NA | NA | CASSEQRGEQYF | TGTGCCAGCAGTGAGCAACGGGGGGAGCAGTACTTC
TRBJ1-2 | TRBV7-9 | 15 | NA | NA | CASSLPGEENYGYTF | TGTGCCAGCAGCTTACCAGGGGAGGAGAACTATGGCTACACCTTC
TRBJ1-5 | TRBV9 | 15 | NA | NA | CASSVRGQENQPQHF | TGTGCCAGCAGCGTAAGAGGGCAGGAGAATCAGCCCCAGCATTTT
TRBJ2-1 | TRBV29-1 | 10 | NA | NA | CSWGWDEQFF | TGCAGCTGGGGTTGGGATGAGCAGTTCTTC
TRBJ2-4 | TRBV11-2 | 14 | once | NA | CASSWRDTKNIQYF | TGTGCCAGCAGCTGGAGGGACACCAAAAACATTCAGTACTTC
TRBJ1-3 | TRBV5-1 | 16 | NA | NA | CASSLTPHGSGNTIYF | TGCGCCAGCAGCTTGACCCCACACGGCTCTGGAAACACCATATATTTT
TRBJ1-1 | TRBV6-5 | 14 | NA | NA | CASSPLGRNTEAFF | TGTGCCAGCAGTCCCTTGGGACGGAACACTGAAGCTTTCTTT
TRBJ2-3 | TRBV2 | 15 | NA | TRBD2 | CASRRLAGVTDTQYF | TGTGCCAGCCGGCGGTTAGCGGGGGTCACAGATACGCAGTATTTT
TRBJ1-5 | TRBV19 | 15 | NA | NA | CASTDGGAGNQPQHF | TGTGCCAGTACGGATGGGGGCGCCGGCAATCAGCCCCAGCATTTT
TRBJ2-7 | TRBV4-3 | 16 | NA | TRBD1 | CASSQAWDRGSYEQYF | TGCGCCAGCAGCCAAGCCTGGGACAGGGGTTCCTACGAGCAGTACTTC
TRBJ1-2 | TRBV14 | 12 | NA | NA | CASSQEREGYTF | TGTGCCAGCAGCCAAGAGAGGGAAGGCTACACCTTC
TRBJ2-2 | TRBV6-5 | 15 | once | TRBD2 | CASRKAGTSTGELFF | TGTGCCAGCAGAAAGGCCGGGACTAGCACCGGGGAGCTGTTTTTT
TRBJ2-5 | TRBV27 | 14 | NA | TRBD2 | CASSFGTSGETQYF | TGTGCCAGCAGTTTCGGAACTAGCGGGGAGACCCAGTACTTC
TRBJ2-6 | TRBV2 | 15 | once | NA | CASSVQTSGANVLTF | TGTGCCAGCAGTGTCCAGACCTCTGGGGCCAACGTCCTGACTTTC
TRBJ2-5 | TRBV7-2 | 15 | NA | NA | CASSHRWAYQETQYF | TGTGCCAGCAGCCATCGATGGGCGTACCAAGAGACCCAGTACTTC
TRBJ2-5 | TRBV29-1 | 13 | NA | NA | CSVAPGGQETQYF | TGCAGCGTTGCTCCAGGGGGGCAAGAGACCCAGTACTTC
TRBJ1-2 | TRBV12-5 | 15 | NA | NA | CASSEKTEIRDGYTF | TGTGCTAGTTCCGAAAAGACAGAGATCCGAGATGGCTACACCTTC
TRBJ1-4 | TRBV5-4 | 13 | NA | NA | CASSKDLNEKLFF | TGTGCCAGCAGCAAGGACCTTAATGAAAAACTGTTTTTT
TRBJ1-5 | TRBV5-6 | 15 | few | NA | CASSFGQYSNQPQHF | TGTGCCAGCAGCTTCGGACAGTATAGCAATCAGCCCCAGCATTTT
TRBJ2-7 | TRBV5-5 | 15 | NA | TRBD1 | CASSLEDRGLNEQYF | TGTGCCAGCAGCTTGGAAGACAGGGGGCTCAACGAGCAGTACTTC